These 13 T cell receptor beta chains share one sample of origin, sequenced in a study of OX40 agonist ivuxolimab in advanced cancers. The protocol was immunoSEQ multiplex PCR, while the TCRdb copy is restricted to in-frame clones and leaves out a portion. There are 23,000 or so clones in the sample; 80% to 85% occur only once, and around 15% lies in the top ten. The specimen comprised CD4+ or CD8+ T cells sorted from blood, sampled in a trial of the OX40 agonist ivuxolimab. Source of these receptors: an adult with an advanced solid tumor such as melanoma, head and neck, liver or kidney cancer.

The rearrangement joins TRBV11-3 to TRBJ2-5, with 7 bases matching TRBD2. In germline, CDR1 is SGHNT, CDR2 YENEEA. After removal of 5 bases from V and 5 bases from J, the junction contained 5 bases not matched to a gene. The CDR3 sequence is 13 residues long. The CDR3 DNA follows: TGTGCCAGCAGCCTGGGGGGGTGGGAGACCCAGTACTTC. This codes for CASSLGGWETQYF.

The J gene is TRBJ2-7, the V gene TRBV7-9; 10 bases are shared with TRBD2. Trimming removed 4 bases from V and 6 bases from J; junction bases left unmatched: 6. Germline loops: CDR1 SEHNR, CDR2 FQNEAQ (reference sequence). The CDR3 runs 14 residues. The CDR3 spells CASSWGLALGEQYF. CDR3 DNA sequence: TGTGCCAGCAGCTGGGGACTAGCGCTGGGCGAGCAGTACTTC.

V is TRBV6-5 and J is TRBJ1-1; 7 nucleotides match TRBD1. The CDR3 extends over 15 amino acids. Trimming cost V 6 bases and J 1 base; bases outside gene matches: 8. Germline CDR1 reads MNHEY; CDR2 reads SVGAGI. CDR3 in DNA: TGTGCCAGCAGGTACAGGGGCCCTGGGAACACTGAAGCTTTCTTT. This sequence encodes CASRYRGPGNTEAFF.

The chain uses TRBV27 and TRBJ2-1; TRBD2 aligns across 14 bases. The V gene's germline CDR1 is MNHEY and CDR2 SMNVEV (reference sequence). With V trimmed by 5 bases and J by 12 bases, 12 bases remained unmatched. There are 16 residues in the CDR3. The CDR3 bases are TGTGCCAGCAGTGGGACTAGCGGGGGTTCTCGTTTGACGCAGTTCTTC. This gives the protein CASSGTSGGSRLTQFF.

The CDR3 DNA is TGTGCCAGCAGCACCCGGCAGCGAAACATTCAGTACTTC. Amino acids: CASSTRQRNIQYF. The rearrangement joins TRBV6-6 to TRBJ2-4; D is undetermined. V gave up 6 bases and J gave up 6 bases, with 12 bases separating them. CDR3 length equals 13 residues. Looked up from germline, CDR1 is MNHNY and CDR2 is SVGAGI (reference sequence).

V and J are TRBV6-5 and TRBJ2-7; 9 positions agree with TRBD1. The CDR3 is made up of 15 amino acids. Germline-derived CDR1 and CDR2 are MNHEY and SVGAGI. With V trimmed by 5 bases and J by 5 bases, 10 bases remained unmatched. CDR3 sequence (DNA): TGTGCCAGCAGTCCCCCGGGACAGGGAGACCACGAGCAGTACTTC. This gives the protein CASSPPGQGDHEQYF.

CDR3 DNA: TGTGCCAGCAGTGAATACGGGGGCGGACAGCCCCAGCATTTT. It translates to CASSEYGGGQPQHF. The chain uses TRBV25-1 and TRBJ1-5, with D perhaps TRBD1 (6 bases). CDR1 and CDR2 from the germline V gene are MGHDK and SYGVNS. The V end was cut by 0 bases, the J end by 7 bases, with 10 bases between. The CDR3 contains 14 residues.

The CDR3: CASSPTVDQPQHF. The CDR3, as DNA: TGTGCCAGCTCACCTACGGTGGATCAGCCCCAGCATTTT. V usage is TRBV18 and J usage is TRBJ1-5, with unresolved D. The CDR3 has 13 amino acids. Germline lookup yields CDR1 KGHSH and CDR2 LQKENI. V lost 3 bases, J lost 5 bases, and 8 bases lay in between.

This chain uses TRBV20-1 with TRBJ2-7, with a weak D call TRBD2 (6 bases). The length of the CDR3 is 11 residues. The V end lost 7 bases, the J end lost 7 bases, and 14 bases lay between the germline ends. CDR1 and CDR2 from the germline V gene are DFQATT and SNEGSKA (reference sequence). The chain's CDR3 is CSGGTSWEQYF. The CDR3 DNA sequence: TGCAGTGGCGGGACTTCGTGGGAGCAGTACTTC.

The rearrangement joins TRBV5-4 to TRBJ1-4, with TRBD1 identical over 9 bases. This CDR3 region has 13 residues. Germline trimming cut 5 bases from V and 6 bases from J; bases unmatched to any gene: 2. CDR1 and CDR2 from the germline V gene are SGHNT and YYREEE (reference sequence). This CDR3 is CASRRQGDEKLFF. The CDR3 DNA reads TGTGCCAGCAGGCGACAGGGGGATGAAAAACTGTTTTTT.

The V and J genes are TRBV19 and TRBJ1-1; unclear D gene. Germline values: CDR1 LNHDA, CDR2 SQIVND (reference sequence). The CDR3 contains 12 residues. Trimming stripped 3 bases from V and 8 bases from J, with 10 bases between. In nucleotides, the CDR3 is TGTGCCAGTAGTATTAATTTGGACGAAGCTTTCTTT. This sequence encodes CASSINLDEAFF.

This chain joins TRBV5-5 and TRBJ2-2; possibly TRBD2 for D (7 bases). This CDR3 is 14 amino acids long. Trimming took off 6 bases at V and 7 bases at J, with 16 bases between the two ends. Germline V lookup: CDR1 SGHKS, CDR2 YYEKEE (reference sequence). The CDR3 region is CASTQGGVGGELFF. Written as DNA, the CDR3 is TGTGCCAGCACCCAAGGGGGGGTCGGCGGGGAGCTGTTTTTT.

The rearrangement joins TRBV5-6 to TRBJ2-1, with 7 bases identical to TRBD2. The V gene end was trimmed by 6 bases and the J gene end by 0 bases; junction bases not matched to a gene: 6. Germline CDR1 is SGHDT and CDR2 is YYEEEE. The CDR3 runs 15 residues. CDR3 sequence reads: CASTSGGGSYNEQFF. CDR3 in DNA: TGTGCCAGCACCTCGGGGGGAGGCTCCTACAATGAGCAGTTCTTC. Supplemented by reference TRBV5-6 and TRBJ2-1, the full variable domain reads DAGVTQSPTHLIKTRGQQVTLRCSPKSGHDTVSWYQQALGQGPQFIFQYYEEEERQRGNFPDRFSGHQFPNYSSELNVNALLLGDSALYLCASTSGGGSYNEQFFGPGTRLTVL.